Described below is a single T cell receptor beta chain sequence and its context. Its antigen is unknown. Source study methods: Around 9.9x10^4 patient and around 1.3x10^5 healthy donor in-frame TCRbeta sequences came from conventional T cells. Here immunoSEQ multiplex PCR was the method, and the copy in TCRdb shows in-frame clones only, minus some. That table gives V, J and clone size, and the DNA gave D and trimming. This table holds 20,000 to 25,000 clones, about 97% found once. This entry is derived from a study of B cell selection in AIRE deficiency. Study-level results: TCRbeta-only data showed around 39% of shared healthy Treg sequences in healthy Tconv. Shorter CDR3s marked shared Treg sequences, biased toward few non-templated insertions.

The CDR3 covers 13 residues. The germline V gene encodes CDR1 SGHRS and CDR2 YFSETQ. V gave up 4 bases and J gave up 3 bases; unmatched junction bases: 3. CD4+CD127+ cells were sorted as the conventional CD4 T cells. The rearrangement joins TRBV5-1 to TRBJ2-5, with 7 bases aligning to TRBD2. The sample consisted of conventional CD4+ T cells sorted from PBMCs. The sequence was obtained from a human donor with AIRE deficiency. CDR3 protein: CASSPGLEETQYF. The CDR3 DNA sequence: TGCGCCAGCAGCCCCGGACTAGAAGAGACCCAGTACTTC.